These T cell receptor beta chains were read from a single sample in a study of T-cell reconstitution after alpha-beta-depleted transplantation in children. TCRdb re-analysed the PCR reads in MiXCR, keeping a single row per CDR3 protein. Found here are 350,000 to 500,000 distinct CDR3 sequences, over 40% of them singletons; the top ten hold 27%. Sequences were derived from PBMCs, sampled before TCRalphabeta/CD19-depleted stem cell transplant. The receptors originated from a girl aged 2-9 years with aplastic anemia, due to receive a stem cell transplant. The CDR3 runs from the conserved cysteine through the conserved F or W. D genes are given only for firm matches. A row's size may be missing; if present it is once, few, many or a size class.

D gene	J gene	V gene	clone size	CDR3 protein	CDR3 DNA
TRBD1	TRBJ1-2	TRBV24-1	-	CATSDSQDRRGYGYTF	TGTGCCACCAGTGATTCTCAGGACAGGCGAGGCTATGGCTACACCTTC
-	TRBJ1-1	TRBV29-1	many	CSVGGLNTEAFF	TGCAGCGTTGGAGGGTTGAACACTGAAGCTTTCTTT
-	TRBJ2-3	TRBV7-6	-	CASSLVPTSTDTQYF	TGTGCCAGCAGCTTAGTACCGACTAGCACAGATACGCAGTATTTT
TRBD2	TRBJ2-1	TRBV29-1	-	CSVWRGGNEQFF	TGCAGCGTTTGGCGGGGGGGAAATGAGCAGTTCTTC
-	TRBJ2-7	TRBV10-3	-	CAISDPRARLSKYEQYF	TGTGCCATCAGTGATCCCCGGGCTCGGCTGAGTAAGTACGAGCAGTACTTC
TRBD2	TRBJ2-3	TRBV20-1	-	CSANKAGAPDTQYF	TGCAGTGCCAATAAAGCGGGAGCCCCAGATACGCAGTATTTT
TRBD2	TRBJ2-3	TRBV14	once	CASSQDHGGRAVDTQYF	TGTGCCAGCAGCCAAGATCATGGCGGGAGGGCCGTAGATACGCAGTATTTT
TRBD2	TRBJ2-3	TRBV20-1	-	CTGGGTDTQYF	TGCACGGGAGGCGGCACAGATACGCAGTATTTT
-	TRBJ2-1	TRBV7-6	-	CASSSNSGREQFF	TGTGCCAGCAGTTCAAACAGTGGTCGTGAGCAGTTCTTC
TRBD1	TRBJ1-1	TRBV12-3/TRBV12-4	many	CASTFLFRSGQGYTEAFF	TGTGCCAGCACCTTTCTTTTCCGCTCAGGACAGGGGTACACTGAAGCTTTCTTT
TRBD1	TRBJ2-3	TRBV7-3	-	CASSYRTGTETDTQYF	TGTGCCAGCAGCTACCGGACAGGGACGGAGACAGATACGCAGTATTTT
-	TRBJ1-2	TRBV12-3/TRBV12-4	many	CASSFDGARGTF	TGTGCCAGCAGTTTCGACGGGGCTAGAGGCACCTTC
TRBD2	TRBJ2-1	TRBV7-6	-	CASTSGTSGYNEQFF	TGTGCCAGCACTTCCGGGACTAGCGGCTACAATGAGCAGTTCTTC
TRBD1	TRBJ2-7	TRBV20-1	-	CSARLTGGYEQYF	TGCAGTGCTCGTCTGACAGGGGGCTACGAGCAGTACTTC
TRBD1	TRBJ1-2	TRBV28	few	CASSLGGQFAANYGYTF	TGTGCCAGCAGTTTGGGGGGACAGTTTGCAGCTAACTATGGCTACACCTTC
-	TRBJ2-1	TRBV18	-	CASSPRGQDTHEQFF	TGTGCCAGCTCACCACGGGGGCAGGATACACATGAGCAGTTCTTC
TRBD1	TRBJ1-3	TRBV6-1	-	CASRSGGGIAGNTIYF	TGTGCCAGCAGATCTGGAGGGGGCATCGCTGGAAACACCATATATTTT
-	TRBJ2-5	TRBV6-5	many	CASSYLGGLNKETQYF	TGTGCCAGCAGTTACCTCGGCGGGCTTAACAAAGAGACCCAGTACTTC
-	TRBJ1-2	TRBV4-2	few	CASSHGGDYGYTF	TGTGCCAGCAGCCATGGAGGAGACTATGGCTACACCTTC
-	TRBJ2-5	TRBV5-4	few	CASSLSSQETQYF	TGTGCCAGCAGCTTGTCCAGCCAAGAGACCCAGTACTTC
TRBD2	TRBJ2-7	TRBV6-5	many	CASSYLALAGGWEQYF	TGTGCCAGCAGTTACTTGGCATTAGCGGGAGGCTGGGAGCAGTACTTC
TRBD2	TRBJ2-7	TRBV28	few	CASSYPTSGRANYEQYF	TGTGCCAGCAGTTACCCCACTAGCGGGAGGGCCAATTACGAGCAGTACTTC
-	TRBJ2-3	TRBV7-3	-	CASSLGVGTDTQYF	TGTGCCAGCAGCTTAGGGGTCGGAACAGATACGCAGTATTTT
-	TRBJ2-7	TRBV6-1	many	CASSVQGSYEQYF	TGTGCCAGCAGTGTCCAGGGGTCCTACGAGCAGTACTTC
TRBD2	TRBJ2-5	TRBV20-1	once	CSAKAGLAGTQYF	TGCAGTGCAAAAGCGGGACTAGCGGGCACCCAGTACTTC
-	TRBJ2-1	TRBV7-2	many	CASSFTGTHSYNEQFF	TGTGCCAGCAGCTTTACCGGGACTCACTCCTACAATGAGCAGTTCTTC
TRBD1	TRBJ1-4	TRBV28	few	CASRGTGRTYEKLFF	TGTGCCAGCAGGGGGACAGGGAGGACGTATGAAAAACTGTTTTTT
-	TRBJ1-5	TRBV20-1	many	CSAGGRDSNQPQHF	TGCAGTGCCGGTGGGAGAGATAGCAATCAGCCCCAGCATTTT
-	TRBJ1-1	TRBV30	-	CAWRTVMNTEAFF	TGTGCCTGGCGGACAGTGATGAACACTGAAGCTTTCTTT
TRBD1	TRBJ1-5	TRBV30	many	CAWGTGDNQPQHF	TGTGCCTGGGGGACAGGGGACAATCAGCCCCAGCATTTT
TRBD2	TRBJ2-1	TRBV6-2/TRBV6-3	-	CASRAGTSRRGEFF	TGTGCCAGCAGGGCCGGGACTTCCCGACGGGGGGAGTTCTTC
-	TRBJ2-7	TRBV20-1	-	CSARVPHGSSYEQYF	TGCAGTGCTAGAGTACCCCACGGGAGCTCCTACGAGCAGTACTTC
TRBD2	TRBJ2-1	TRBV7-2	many	CASLRLAGFEQFF	TGTGCCAGTCTGAGACTAGCGGGGTTTGAGCAGTTCTTC
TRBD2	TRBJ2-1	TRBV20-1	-	CSAKASLAGSNEQFF	TGCAGTGCTAAAGCCTCCCTAGCGGGGTCCAATGAGCAGTTCTTC
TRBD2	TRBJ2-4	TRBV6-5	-	CASSYSIQRGDKNIQYF	TGTGCCAGCAGTTACTCGATCCAGCGGGGGGACAAAAACATTCAGTACTTC
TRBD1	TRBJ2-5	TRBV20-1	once	CSARGPERDRVPQETQYF	TGCAGTGCTAGGGGACCCGAGCGGGACAGGGTCCCCCAAGAGACCCAGTACTTC
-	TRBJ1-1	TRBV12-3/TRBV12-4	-	CASSSHDRSTEAFF	TGTGCCAGCAGTTCGCATGACAGGAGTACTGAAGCTTTCTTT
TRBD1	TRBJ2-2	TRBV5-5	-	CASSLPGQGRVGELFF	TGTGCCAGCAGCTTGCCGGGACAGGGAAGGGTCGGGGAGCTGTTTTTT
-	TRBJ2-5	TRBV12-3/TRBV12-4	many	CASSYRVETQYF	TGTGCCAGCAGCTATAGAGTGGAGACCCAGTACTTC
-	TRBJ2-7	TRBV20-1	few	CSAPQGHEQYF	TGCAGTGCTCCACAGGGCCACGAGCAGTACTTC
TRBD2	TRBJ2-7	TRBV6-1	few	CASNPSGRGYEQYF	TGTGCCAGCAACCCTAGCGGGAGAGGGTACGAGCAGTACTTC
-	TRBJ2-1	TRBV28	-	CASSLGVSGDEQFF	TGTGCCAGCAGTTTGGGCGTATCGGGGGATGAGCAGTTCTTC
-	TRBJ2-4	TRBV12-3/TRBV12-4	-	CASSLTSRGLDGIQYF	TGTGCCAGCAGTTTAACGTCTCGGGGGCTTGACGGCATTCAGTACTTC
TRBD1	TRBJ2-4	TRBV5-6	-	CASSGGQGDLGIQYF	TGTGCCAGCAGCGGGGGACAGGGAGATTTGGGCATTCAGTACTTC
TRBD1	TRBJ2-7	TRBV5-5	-	CASSIGQVYEQYF	TGTGCCAGCAGCATAGGACAGGTCTACGAGCAGTACTTC
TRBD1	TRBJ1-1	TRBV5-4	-	CASSKKGQGAGTEAFF	TGTGCCAGCAGCAAAAAAGGACAGGGGGCAGGGACTGAAGCTTTCTTT
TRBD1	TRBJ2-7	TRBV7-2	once	CASSYRTGANYEQYF	TGTGCCAGCAGCTACCGGACAGGGGCTAACTACGAGCAGTACTTC
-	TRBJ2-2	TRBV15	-	CATRPIRGWSGELFF	TGTGCCACCAGACCTATCAGGGGATGGAGCGGGGAGCTGTTTTTT